The T cell receptor (beta chain) under discussion was sequenced for a study of T cell responses to AZD1222 COVID-19 vaccine. Across the study: Second-dose groups at about 4 or about 12 weeks were pooled.

Trimming left V 3 bases short and J 4 bases short, with 19 bases between. Looked up from germline, CDR1 is MNHEY and CDR2 is SVGEGT. This CDR3 comprises 16 residues. Clones were read by immunoSEQ multiplex PCR, and TCRdb kept only the in-frame ones, dropping some. The table has roughly 110,000 clones, about 90% seen once; the top ten hold less than 25%. The source material was peripheral blood, sampled on day 0 of AZD1222 vaccination. The sequence derives from an adult in good health. V is TRBV6-2 or TRBV6-3 and J is TRBJ2-7; D could derive from TRBD1 or TRBD2 (5 bases each). The CDR3 sequence is CASSYSGRNVGYEQYF. The CDR3 DNA sequence: TGTGCCAGCAGTTATTCGGGACGAAATGTGGGATACGAGCAGTACTTC.